This TCR beta chain stems from a study of T cells in localized non-small cell lung cancer. Study-level points and caveats: It was uninvolved adjacent lung that showed the highest T cell clonality, exceeding tumor. Those with higher blood T cell density had longer overall survival. In adjacent lung appeared a median around 54 of the top 100 tumor clones.

To note about this clone: Antigen unknown.

TCRdb's table, derived via immunoSEQ multiplex PCR, lists solely in-frame clones and lacks some. This table has about 60,000 clones, roughly nine tenths appearing once. The sequence was obtained from a woman between 40 and 69 years old with stage I lung adenocarcinoma. Sequences were derived from peripheral blood, sampled before any cancer treatment.

The CDR3 here is CASSFTGGGTEAFF. In nucleotides, the CDR3 is TGTGCCAGCAGCTTCACAGGGGGAGGGACTGAAGCTTTCTTT. V usage is TRBV5-6 and J usage is TRBJ1-1; 8 positions agree with TRBD1. CDR1 and CDR2 (germline): SGHDT, YYEEEE. This CDR3 spans 14 amino acids. After removal of 2 bases from V and 5 bases from J, the junction contained 5 bases not matched to a gene.